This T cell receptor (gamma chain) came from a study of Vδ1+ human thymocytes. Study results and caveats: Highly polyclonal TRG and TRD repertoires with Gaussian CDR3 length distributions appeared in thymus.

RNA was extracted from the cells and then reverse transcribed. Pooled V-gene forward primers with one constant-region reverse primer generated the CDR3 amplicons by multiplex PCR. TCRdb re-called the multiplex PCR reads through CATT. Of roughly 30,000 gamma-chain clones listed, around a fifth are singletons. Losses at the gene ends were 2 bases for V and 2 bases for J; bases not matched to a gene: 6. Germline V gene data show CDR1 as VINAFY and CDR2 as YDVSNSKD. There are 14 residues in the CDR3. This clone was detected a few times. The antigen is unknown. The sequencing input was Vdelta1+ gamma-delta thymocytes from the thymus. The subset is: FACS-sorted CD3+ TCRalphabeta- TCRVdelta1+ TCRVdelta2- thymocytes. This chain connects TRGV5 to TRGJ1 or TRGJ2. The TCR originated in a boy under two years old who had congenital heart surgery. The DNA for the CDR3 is TGTGCCACCTGGGACAACGAGTATTATTATAAGAAACTCTTT. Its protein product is CATWDNEYYYKKLF.